This T cell receptor beta chain was sequenced during a study of blood T cell repertoires in COVID-19. Looking at the study overall: Some COVID-19 samples were acute and others convalescent; all came from the United States, Italy and Spain.

Recovered Cohort 3 donors showed two negative PCRs, clearance, or symptom resolution. As handled by the study authors: Researchers report that nucleated cell counts were estimated from reference gene primer amplification. TCRdb's table, derived via immunoSEQ multiplex PCR, lists solely in-frame clones and lacks some. The V and J calls and clone size are taken from that table; D and trimming were inferred from the DNA. The table records a few hundred thousand clones, about 87% of them present only once. This receptor was identified in a woman aged 18-35 years who had recovered from COVID-19. Sequenced material: PBMCs or T cells enriched from blood (not recorded which).

This CDR3 is CASTGQGEKLFF. CDR3 coding DNA: TGTGCCAGCACCGGACAGGGTGAAAAACTGTTTTTT. The rearrangement uses TRBV2 and TRBJ1-4; 8 bases agree with TRBD1. The junction had 2 bases not matched to a gene; V was cut back by 7 bases and J by 7 bases. The CDR3 has 12 residues. CDR1 is SNHLY, CDR2 FYNNEI, per germline.